The 14 T cell receptor beta chains in this list originate from one sample, sequenced in a study of T cells in Graves' hyperthyroidism and ophthalmopathy. What was amplified from RNA transcripts were TCR beta CDR3 regions. During a first-round RT-PCR of the TCR CDR3, the HTBI primer set was used. TCRdb redid the calling of the multiplex PCR reads with MiXCR, one entry per CDR3 protein. The sample has approximately 720,000 distinct CDR3 sequences; approximately 19% are singletons. Material: blood. These receptors all stem from a woman in her forties or fifties with Graves' hyperthyroidism that later progressed to Graves' ophthalmopathy.

At least ten counts were recorded for this clonotype. The chain couples TRBV7-9 to TRBJ2-7, with D perhaps given as TRBD1 or TRBD2 (5 bases each). Trimming cost V 5 bases and J 0 bases, with 17 bases left between them. CDR3 length: 16 residues. CDR1 and CDR2 (germline): SEHNR, FQNEAQ (reference sequence). The CDR3 loop is CASSGTGTRSSYEQYF. In nucleotides, the CDR3 is TGTGCCAGCAGCGGTACCGGGACGAGGAGCTCCTACGAGCAGTACTTC. Together with reference TRBV7-9 and TRBJ2-7, the CDR3 gives the full variable domain: DTGVSQNPRHKITKRGQNVTFRCDPISEHNRLYWYRQTLGQGPEFLTYFQNEAQLEKSRLLSDRFSAERPKGSFSTLEIQRTEQGDSAMYLCASSGTGTRSSYEQYFGPGTRLTVT.

This clonotype was recorded a few times. The chain employs TRBV29-1 and TRBJ2-5; D ambiguous. This CDR3 region has 12 residues. Germline CDR1 and CDR2: SQVTM and ANQGSEA. With 0 bases removed from V and 5 bases from J, the gap between germline ends came to 7 bases. The CDR3 reads CSVEDPEETQYF. CDR3 DNA sequence: TGCAGCGTTGAAGATCCGGAGGAGACCCAGTACTTC.

This clonotype appeared a few times. This chain connects TRBV9 to TRBJ1-1; no definite D call. The CDR3 totals 14 residues. The V gene lost 4 bases and the J gene lost 5 bases, with 15 bases spanning the gap. The germline V gene encodes CDR1 SGDLS and CDR2 YYNGEE. The CDR3 DNA follows: TGTGCCAGCAGCCTTCGCGGGGAGAGAACTGAAGCTTTCTTT. This translates into CASSLRGERTEAFF. Variable domain in full (rest from reference TRBV9 and TRBJ1-1): DSGVTQTPKHLITATGQRVTLRCSPRSGDLSVYWYQQSLDQGLQFLIQYYNGEERAKGNILERFSAQQFPDLHSELNLSSLELGDSALYFCASSLRGERTEAFFGQGTRLTVV.

A few counts support this clonotype. The rearrangement links TRBV19 to TRBJ2-2; the match to TRBD1 covers 10 bases. The J segment lost 4 bases and the V segment lost 6 bases, leaving 8 bases of the junction unmatched. The CDR3 extends over 16 amino acids. Per the germline V gene, CDR1 is LNHDA and CDR2 is SQIVND (reference sequence). The CDR3 spells CASRIPGQGSTGELFF. The CDR3 DNA is TGTGCCAGTAGGATCCCGGGACAGGGGAGCACCGGGGAGCTGTTTTTT.

The J gene is TRBJ1-1, the V gene TRBV12-3 or TRBV12-4; 9 bases map to TRBD1. This CDR3 is 14 amino acids long. With V trimmed by 6 bases and J by 5 bases, 7 bases remained unmatched. This CDR3 is CASRYDRGGTEAFF. In nucleotides, the CDR3 is TGTGCCAGCAGATACGACAGGGGGGGGACTGAAGCTTTCTTT.

The chain recombines TRBV7-9 with TRBJ2-7; 8 positions match TRBD2. V lost 5 bases to trimming and J lost 3 bases; unmatched junction nucleotides: 6. Germline loops: CDR1 SEHNR, CDR2 FQNEAQ (reference sequence). This CDR3 spans 14 amino acids. For the CDR3, the DNA is TGTGCCAGCAGCCCCGGGGGGGGCGGCTACGAGCAGTACTTC. Its protein product is CASSPGGGGYEQYF.

The table lists this clonotype with many counts. The chain has TRBV18 and TRBJ2-7; possibly TRBD1 for D (5 bases). Germline values: CDR1 KGHSH, CDR2 LQKENI. The CDR3 covers 14 residues. Trimming took 2 bases from V and 0 from J, leaving 8 bases between them. The CDR3 protein is CASSPAGNSYEQYF. The DNA for the CDR3 is TGTGCCAGCTCACCAGCAGGGAACTCCTACGAGCAGTACTTC.

There are many counts of this clonotype. In DNA form, the CDR3 reads TGTGCCAGCACCCTGGGAGGGAGCAGTTTCACAGATACGCAGTATTTT. As protein: CASTLGGSSFTDTQYF. This sequence joins TRBV12-3 or TRBV12-4 and TRBJ2-3; 7 bases map to TRBD2. V dropped 7 bases and J dropped 2; count of bases not matched to a gene: 12. There are 16 residues in the CDR3.

The chain couples TRBV4-2 to TRBJ1-1, with TRBD1 matching 7 bases. CDR3 length: 14 residues. The V segment lost 0 bases and the J segment 10 bases; nucleotides outside the gene matches: 8. CDR1 is LGHNA, CDR2 YNFKEQ, per germline. The CDR3 sequence is CASSQDLYAGGAFF. CDR3 sequence (DNA): TGTGCCAGCAGCCAAGATTTGTACGCAGGGGGAGCTTTCTTT.

The V call is TRBV6-2 or TRBV6-3, the J call TRBJ2-1, with D perhaps TRBD1 (6 bases). This CDR3 is 14 amino acids long. CDR1 is MNHEY and CDR2 is SVGEGT in the germline V gene. V was pared by 5 bases and J by 6 bases, with 14 bases between. CDR3 region: CASSDETGLNEQFF. Here the CDR3 DNA reads TGTGCCAGCAGTGACGAGACAGGTCTCAATGAGCAGTTCTTC.

This clonotype occurred many times. DNA of the CDR3: TGTGCCAGCAGCACCGGACATTTGGAGACCCAGTACTTC. It is translated as CASSTGHLETQYF. This rearrangement joins TRBV5-6 to TRBJ2-5, with D tentatively TRBD1 (5 bases). Trimming took 4 bases from V and 5 from J, leaving 12 bases between them. Germline V gene data show CDR1 as SGHDT and CDR2 as YYEEEE. The CDR3 sequence is 13 residues long.

This clonotype was observed many times. The rearrangement links TRBV2 to TRBJ2-1; TRBD2 aligns across 12 bases. Per germline, CDR1 SNHLY and CDR2 FYNNEI. Germline trimming cut 2 bases from V and 9 bases from J; bases unmatched to any gene: 5. The CDR3 sequence is 15 residues long. The CDR3 DNA sequence: TGTGCCAGCAGTGAACTAGCGGGGGGGGTTAGTGAGCAGTTCTTC. Residues: CASSELAGGVSEQFF.

The chain uses TRBV29-1 and TRBJ1-4; 7 nucleotides agree with TRBD1. CDR1 SQVTM and CDR2 ANQGSEA come from the germline V gene. J lost 8 bases, V lost 8 bases, and 5 bases had no gene match. This CDR3 is built from 11 residues. CDR3 nucleotide sequence: TGCAGCTGGACAGGATACGAAAAACTGTTTTTT. This encodes CSWTGYEKLFF.

This clonotype has ten or more counts. This sequence joins TRBV18 and TRBJ1-1; 8 nucleotides agree with TRBD1. Germline-derived CDR1 and CDR2 are KGHSH and LQKENI. V gave up 5 bases and J gave up 4 bases; unmatched junction bases: 9. CDR3 size: 15 residues. The DNA for the CDR3 is TGTGCCAGCTCAACCACCGACAGGGGCGGCACTGAAGCTTTCTTT. It specifies CASSTTDRGGTEAFF.